This T cell receptor beta chain came from a study of T cells in Graves' hyperthyroidism and ophthalmopathy. For Graves' hyperthyroidism to be stable, ophthalmopathy could not progress within 18 months. Amplification of TCR beta CDR3 regions used RNA as the template. The HTBI primer set drove a first-round RT-PCR of the TCR CDR3. Using its own MiXCR run on the multiplex PCR reads, TCRdb lists one record per CDR3 protein. The table includes 500,000 to 600,000 distinct CDR3 sequences, around 15% detected once. Study-wide results and caveats: Among thyroid clonotypes expanded above 0.001, most also appeared in blood.

The CDR3 spans 14 residues. V lost 10 bases and J 5 bases, leaving 20 bases between the germline ends. Looked up from germline, CDR1 is WSHSY and CDR2 is SAAADI. As concerns this clonotype: Its antigen is not known. A much larger clone is a single base away; this may be a read error.

The specimen was blood. This rearrangement joins TRBV10-2 to TRBJ1-1, with D possibly being TRBD1 (5 bases). The sequence derives from a young woman with Graves' hyperthyroidism. DNA for the CDR3: TGCGCCATCAGAAACCTCAGGGACCGGACTGAAGCTTTCTTT. This sequence encodes CAIRNLRDRTEAFF.